Presented here are 8 T cell receptor beta chains from one specimen sequenced in a study of blood T cell repertoires in COVID-19. This table comes from immunoSEQ multiplex PCR, and its TCRdb copy is limited to in-frame clones, with some not included. The table lists about 210,000 clones, roughly nine tenths of them singletons. Source material: PBMCs or T cells enriched from blood (not recorded which). These receptors all come from a woman aged 18-35 years who had recovered from COVID-19.

This rearrangement joins TRBV3-1 (or the pseudogene TRBV3-2) to TRBJ2-7; possible D gene TRBD2, 6 bases. V lost 1 base and J 3 bases, leaving 10 bases between the germline ends. There are 14 residues in the CDR3. From germline, CDR1 is LGHDT and CDR2 YNNKEL (reference sequence). CDR3 DNA: TGTGCCAGCAGCCAAGCTAGCGCGGGCTACGAGCAGTACTTC. Translation: CASSQASAGYEQYF.

Details on this clone: Distinct nucleotide sequences in the sample also encode this CDR3. V gene TRBV4-1 combines with J gene TRBJ2-7; possible D gene TRBD1, 6 bases. CDR3 length: 13 residues. Trimming pared 0 bases from V and 3 bases from J, leaving 6 bases between. Germline V lookup: CDR1 MGHRA, CDR2 YSYEKL. The CDR3, as DNA: TGCGCCAGCAGCCAAGACAGGGGCTACGAGCAGTACTTC. Translation: CASSQDRGYEQYF.

This chain joins TRBV7-2 and TRBJ2-3, with 9 positions matching TRBD2. The CDR3 is made up of 16 amino acids. J was trimmed by 0 bases and V by 2 bases; bases with no gene match: 3. Germline V gene sequence: CDR1 SGHTA, CDR2 FQGNSA. The CDR3 DNA reads TGTGCCAGCAGCTTACTTAGCGGGGGAAGCACAGATACGCAGTATTTT. Protein product: CASSLLSGGSTDTQYF.

This clone appeared once. CDR3 loop: CASSSRTGVYEQYF. The CDR3 nucleotides are TGCGCCAGCAGCTCCCGGACAGGGGTCTACGAGCAGTACTTC. The chain carries TRBV5-1 and TRBJ2-7; 9 bases agree with TRBD1. The ends lost 3 bases at V and 3 bases at J; junction bases unmatched: 4. Germline loops: CDR1 SGHRS, CDR2 YFSETQ. The CDR3 length is 14 residues.

The V gene is TRBV5-4, the J gene TRBJ1-1, with 10 bases matching TRBD1. Germline CDR1 reads SGHNT; CDR2 reads YYREEE (reference sequence). The CDR3 extends over 14 amino acids. With 4 bases clipped from V and 6 bases from J, the junction kept 6 bases outside the gene matches. The CDR3 region has the DNA TGTGCCAGCAGCACCCGGGACAGGGGTCCTGAAGCTTTCTTT. Its protein is CASSTRDRGPEAFF.

The V gene is TRBV7-9, the J gene TRBJ1-3; 9 bases map to TRBD1. Losses at the gene ends were 5 bases for V and 3 bases for J; bases not matched to a gene: 8. CDR1 is SEHNR and CDR2 is FQNEAQ in the germline V gene (reference sequence). The CDR3 loop spans 16 amino acids. CDR3 in DNA: TGTGCCAGCAGCCCTGGGGACAGGGTGGGTGGAAACACCATATATTTT. Translation: CASSPGDRVGGNTIYF.

The V and J genes are TRBV19 and TRBJ1-5; D might be TRBD1 (5 bases). Deletions cut 4 bases from V and 9 bases from J, with 19 bases between. The CDR3 is made up of 15 amino acids. In germline, CDR1 is LNHDA, CDR2 SQIVND (reference sequence). The CDR3 here is CASSSRDGGSWPQHF. DNA of the CDR3: TGTGCCAGTAGTAGCCGGGACGGAGGGTCCTGGCCCCAGCATTTT.

This chain uses TRBV19 with TRBJ2-3; 12 bases are a match to TRBD2. The CDR3 is made up of 16 amino acids. The V segment lost 5 bases and the J segment 2 bases; nucleotides outside the gene matches: 5. Germline-derived CDR1 and CDR2 are LNHDA and SQIVND (reference sequence). The CDR3 DNA follows: TGTGCCAGTAGTTTGGGACTAGCGGGTGACACAGATACGCAGTATTTT. Its protein product is CASSLGLAGDTDTQYF.